This TCR beta chain was sequenced for a study of blood T cell repertoires in COVID-19. Sequenced by immunoSEQ multiplex PCR; TCRdb stores in-frame clones only, minus some. Counted here are hundreds of thousands of clones, approximately 84% occurring once; the ten biggest clones make up roughly 8%. Trimming cost V 10 bases and J 5 bases, with 20 bases left between them. Germline-derived CDR1 and CDR2 are MNHEY and SVGAGI. The CDR3 length is 14 residues. The chain recombines TRBV6-5 with TRBJ2-5; a weak D match, TRBD2 (7 bases). Material for sequencing was peripheral blood. The clonotype was recovered from a woman of 80 years or more with acute or convalescent COVID-19. CDR3 sequence reads: CATFFGGPGETQYF. In DNA form, the CDR3 reads TGTGCCACCTTTTTCGGGGGGCCAGGCGAGACCCAGTACTTC.